The 28 T cell receptor beta chains given below trace back to one sample, sequenced in a study of T cells in Graves' hyperthyroidism and ophthalmopathy. TCR beta CDR3 regions were amplified from RNA transcripts. With the HTBI primer set, the TCR CDR3 went through a first round of RT-PCR. TCRdb ran MiXCR on the multiplex PCR reads and lists one entry per CDR3 protein. Of 250,000 to 300,000 distinct CDR3 sequences listed, about 13% are singletons. What was sequenced was blood. These receptor sequences come from a woman aged 40 to 55 with Graves' hyperthyroidism.

This clonotype was recorded many times. The J gene is TRBJ1-2, the V gene TRBV7-9, with D possibly being TRBD1 (6 bases). Germline assignment: CDR1 SEHNR and CDR2 FQNEAQ (reference sequence). V was clipped by 1 base and J by 5 bases, with 14 bases between them. The CDR3 length is 15 residues. The CDR3 DNA reads as TGTGCCAGCAGCTTAGTGGGACACGGTTCGTATGGCTACACCTTC. Translated, it gives CASSLVGHGSYGYTF.

This clonotype was observed many times. The V call is TRBV5-6, the J call TRBJ1-1; D remains ambiguous. V dropped 0 bases and J dropped 6 bases, with 9 bases sitting between them. This CDR3 region has 13 residues. Germline V gene data show CDR1 as SGHDT and CDR2 as YYEEEE. The CDR3 nucleotides are TGTGCCAGCAGCTTGGTATCCGGGGCTGAAGCTTTCTTT. It codes for CASSLVSGAEAFF.

This clonotype has at least ten counts. V and J are TRBV7-8 and TRBJ1-5; a possible D gene is TRBD1 (5 bases). Germline V gene lookup returns CDR1 SGHVS and CDR2 FQNEAQ. V lost 5 bases and J 6 bases, leaving 20 bases between the germline ends. The CDR3 covers 16 residues. In DNA, the CDR3 is TGTGCCAGCAGCCGGTTTGGGCAGGGACTGGGTCAGCCCCAGCATTTT. Translated: CASSRFGQGLGQPQHF.

At least ten counts were recorded for this clonotype. The chain links TRBV12-3 or TRBV12-4 to TRBJ2-6; D is possibly TRBD2 (5 bases). The CDR3 sequence is 14 residues long. The V end was cut by 7 bases, the J end by 0 bases, with 7 bases between. CDR3 DNA sequence: TGTGCCAGCATTGCGGGCTCTGGGGCCAACGTCCTGACTTTC. Residues: CASIAGSGANVLTF.

The chain couples TRBV12-3 or TRBV12-4 to TRBJ2-3; TRBD1 agrees at 8 bases. The CDR3 covers 15 residues. The junction had 7 bases not matched to a gene; V was cut back by 7 bases and J by 1 base. The DNA for the CDR3 is TGTGCCAGCACCGGACAGGGACAAGGCACAGATACGCAGTATTTT. It encodes CASTGQGQGTDTQYF.

The V call is TRBV19, the J call TRBJ1-5, with D unresolved. The CDR3 loop spans 15 amino acids. Looked up from germline, CDR1 is LNHDA and CDR2 is SQIVND (reference sequence). Trimming pared 1 base from V and 5 bases from J, leaving 12 bases between. CDR3 amino acids: CASSIGARNHQPQHF. CDR3 bases: TGTGCCAGTAGTATAGGGGCAAGGAACCATCAGCCCCAGCATTTT.

This clonotype was picked up many times. The CDR3 here is CASSPGTGWNEQFF. CDR3 nucleotides: TGTGCCAGCAGTCCGGGGACAGGGTGGAATGAGCAGTTCTTC. The gene calls are TRBV28 and TRBJ2-1, with 9 bases aligning to TRBD1. The CDR3 contains 14 residues. The germline gives CDR1 MDHEN, CDR2 SYDVKM. Trimming took 5 bases from V and 7 from J; bases not matched to a gene: 6. The variable domain in full, completed from reference TRBV28 and TRBJ2-1, reads DVKVTQSSRYLVKRTGEKVFLECVQDMDHENMFWYRQDPGLGLRLIYFSYDVKMKEKGDIPEGYSVSREKKERFSLILESASTNQTSMYLCASSPGTGWNEQFFGPGTRLTVL.

This clonotype was counted many times. The rearrangement uses TRBV28 and TRBJ1-1, with 10 bases that match TRBD1. With V trimmed by 2 bases and J by 3 bases, 3 bases remained unmatched. Germline CDR1 MDHEN, CDR2 SYDVKM. CDR3 length: 15 amino acids. The CDR3: CASSLGTGVHTEAFF. DNA for the CDR3: TGTGCCAGCAGTTTAGGGACAGGGGTCCACACTGAAGCTTTCTTT.

This clonotype has a count of ten or more. The chain has TRBV2 and TRBJ2-7, with TRBD2 identical over 12 bases. Germline lookup yields CDR1 SNHLY and CDR2 FYNNEI. The length of the CDR3 is 15 residues. J lost 2 bases, V lost 8 bases, and 7 bases had no gene match. CDR3 residues: CASQGTSGHPYEQYF. The CDR3, as DNA: TGTGCCAGCCAAGGGACTAGCGGGCATCCCTACGAGCAGTACTTC. Together with reference TRBV2 and TRBJ2-7, the CDR3 gives the full variable domain: EPEVTQTPSHQVTQMGQEVILRCVPISNHLYFYWYRQILGQKVEFLVSFYNNEISEKSEIFDDQFSVERPDGSNFTLKIRSTKLEDSAMYFCASQGTSGHPYEQYFGPGTRLTVT.

This clonotype showed up many times. The chain links TRBV7-8 to TRBJ2-3; maybe TRBD1 (5 bases). The ends were cut back, 1 base at V and 2 bases at J, with 7 bases in the middle. Per germline, CDR1 SGHVS and CDR2 FQNEAQ. This CDR3 is built from 14 residues. The DNA of the CDR3 is TGTGCCAGCAGCTTAGGACAGACCACAGATACGCAGTATTTT. This sequence encodes CASSLGQTTDTQYF.

This clonotype was recorded a few times. The chain is built from TRBV4-1 and TRBJ2-3; D could derive from TRBD1 or TRBD2 (5 bases each). V lost 4 bases and J 5 bases, leaving 13 bases between the germline ends. Per germline, CDR1 MGHRA and CDR2 YSYEKL. The CDR3 is 14 residues long. CDR3 sequence (DNA): TGCGCCAGCAGCCCCGGGACCCCCGGAGATACGCAGTATTTT. Translated: CASSPGTPGDTQYF.

The genes are TRBV19 and TRBJ1-1; no clear D gene. Germline V gene lookup returns CDR1 LNHDA and CDR2 SQIVND (reference sequence). CDR3 size: 13 residues. Between the trimmed V and J ends, which lost 3 bases and 5 bases, there was a span of 10 bases. CDR3 amino acids: CASSMTRGTEAFF. The CDR3 coding sequence is TGTGCCAGTAGTATGACACGGGGAACTGAAGCTTTCTTT.

In its sample, this clonotype was seen many times. The rearrangement joins TRBV20-1 to TRBJ2-5; 7 nucleotides match TRBD1. The V and J ends lost 0 bases and 2 bases, in that order; junction bases with no gene match: 3. CDR3 length: 14 amino acids. From germline, CDR1 is DFQATT and CDR2 SNEGSKA (reference sequence). The CDR3: CSARDGTAQETQYF. The CDR3 DNA reads TGCAGTGCTAGAGACGGGACAGCACAAGAGACCCAGTACTTC.

V and J are TRBV11-2 and TRBJ2-1; TRBD2 matches 13 bases. Germline loops: CDR1 SGHAT, CDR2 FQNNGV. This CDR3 comprises 16 residues. J gave up 8 bases and V 8 bases, and 12 bases lay outside the gene matches. The DNA for the CDR3 is TGTGCCAGCTGCTACCCGGGACTAGCGGGAAGAGATGAGCAGTTCTTC. Translating gives CASCYPGLAGRDEQFF.

For the CDR3, the DNA is TGCAGTGCTAGAGACCGAAAAGGACTAGCGGGAGGGCCCACTGAGCAGTTCTTC. It codes for CSARDRKGLAGGPTEQFF. V and J are TRBV20-1 and TRBJ2-1, with 15 bases lining up with TRBD2. Trimming at V came to 0 bases and at J to 9 bases, leaving 12 bases not matched to a gene. The CDR3 is 18 residues long. Germline V gives CDR1 DFQATT, CDR2 SNEGSKA (reference sequence).

This clonotype has a count of ten or more. V gene TRBV10-3 combines with J gene TRBJ1-1; 7 bases line up with TRBD1. The CDR3 length is 15 residues. The germline CDR1 and CDR2 sequences are ENHRY and SYGVKD. V lost 7 bases, J lost 5 bases, and 13 bases stayed unmatched. CDR3 residues: CAIKRTGSLETEAFF. The CDR3 DNA follows: TGTGCCATCAAAAGGACAGGTTCACTGGAAACTGAAGCTTTCTTT.

This clonotype was counted many times. The rearrangement joins TRBV24-1 to TRBJ2-3; D not resolved. From germline, CDR1 is KGHDR and CDR2 SFDVKD. V was clipped by 10 bases and J by 2 bases, with 12 bases between them. This CDR3 contains 13 residues. This chain's CDR3 is CATCGRNTDTQYF. The CDR3 nucleotides read TGTGCCACTTGTGGACGGAACACAGATACGCAGTATTTT.

For this clonotype: A single base separates this from a much larger clone, so it may be a read error. The genes are TRBV19 and TRBJ2-7; 11 bases agree with TRBD2. V lost 7 bases, J lost 3 bases, and 8 bases stayed unmatched. The germline CDR1 and CDR2 sequences are LNHDA and SQIVND (reference sequence). This CDR3 spans 15 amino acids. The CDR3 DNA sequence: TGTGCCAGTAATACACCAACTAGCGGGGGCTACGAGCAGTACTTC. Translation gives CASNTPTSGGYEQYF.

There are many counts of this clonotype. The chain links TRBV24-1 to TRBJ2-3, with a weak D call TRBD2 (6 bases). Germline values: CDR1 KGHDR, CDR2 SFDVKD. The CDR3 covers 15 residues. V lost 5 bases, J lost 0 bases, and 11 bases lay in between. CDR3 coding DNA: TGTGCCACCAGTGCGGGGGAGGCTAGCACAGATACGCAGTATTTT. Protein sequence: CATSAGEASTDTQYF.

This clonotype was detected ten times or more. The chain has TRBV10-3 and TRBJ2-5; 8 positions match TRBD2. The ends lost 5 bases at V and 2 bases at J; junction bases unmatched: 7. This CDR3 is 15 amino acids long. CDR1 is ENHRY and CDR2 is SYGVKD in the germline V gene. CDR3 in DNA: TGTGCCATCAGTACCGACCGGGGGGGTCAAGAGACCCAGTACTTC. It codes for CAISTDRGGQETQYF.

The chain combines TRBV7-9 with TRBJ2-1; tentative D call: TRBD1 (6 bases). Trimming left V 2 bases short and J 0 bases short, with 11 bases between. Germline CDR1 SEHNR, CDR2 FQNEAQ (reference sequence). This CDR3 comprises 16 residues. DNA of the CDR3: TGTGCCAGCAGCTTAAGGGCGGACAGCTCCTACAATGAGCAGTTCTTC. Translated: CASSLRADSSYNEQFF.

This clonotype was picked up many times. The chain joins TRBV6-1 to TRBJ2-5; tentatively, D is TRBD1 or TRBD2 (5 bases each). CDR1 and CDR2 from the germline V gene are MNHNS and SASEGT. The CDR3 length is 14 residues. The germline V and J ends were trimmed by 6 bases and 2 bases, with 13 bases remaining between them. The CDR3: CASSPGPAQETQYF. In DNA form, the CDR3 reads TGTGCCAGCAGCCCGGGGCCAGCACAAGAGACCCAGTACTTC.

In its sample, this clonotype was seen many times. The chain uses TRBV12-3 or TRBV12-4 and TRBJ2-7, with D unresolved. V lost 8 bases to trimming and J lost 4 bases, with 18 bases between them. This CDR3 has 14 amino acids. CDR3 residues: CASSMAENGYEQYF. Here the CDR3 DNA reads TGTGCCAGCTCCATGGCGGAGAATGGATACGAGCAGTACTTC.

In its sample, this clonotype was seen many times. The chain combines TRBV2 with TRBJ1-2, with D perhaps matching TRBD1 (5 bases). CDR3 length equals 15 residues. The germline gives CDR1 SNHLY, CDR2 FYNNEI. V lost 4 bases, J lost 8 bases, and 20 bases lay in between. The CDR3 DNA follows: TGTGCCAGCAGTGTCACAGGTTCACCCCCTGGGGGCTACACCTTC. Translation gives CASSVTGSPPGGYTF.

In this sample, this clonotype turned up many times. This chain links TRBV9 with TRBJ1-2; 7 nucleotides match TRBD1. The ends lost 4 bases at V and 4 bases at J; junction bases unmatched: 10. The CDR3 extends over 15 amino acids. Germline CDR1 and CDR2: SGDLS and YYNGEE. In nucleotides, the CDR3 is TGTGCCAGCAGCCACCCGGGACAGTTCCCCTATGGCTACACCTTC. Protein product: CASSHPGQFPYGYTF. Supplemented by reference TRBV9 and TRBJ1-2, the full variable domain reads DSGVTQTPKHLITATGQRVTLRCSPRSGDLSVYWYQQSLDQGLQFLIQYYNGEERAKGNILERFSAQQFPDLHSELNLSSLELGDSALYFCASSHPGQFPYGYTFGSGTRLTVV.

This clonotype showed up many times. This chain connects TRBV5-5 to TRBJ1-1; D is unclear. The germline V and J ends were trimmed by 4 bases and 5 bases, with 9 bases remaining between them. The CDR3 length is 12 residues. Germline CDR1 SGHKS, CDR2 YYEKEE (reference sequence). CDR3 sequence reads: CASSPTLTEAFF. Here the CDR3 DNA reads TGTGCCAGCAGCCCCACCTTAACTGAAGCTTTCTTT.

This clonotype was picked up a small number of times. CDR3 sequence reads: CASSSRPVGTGQKSNQPQHF. In DNA form, the CDR3 reads TGTGCCAGTAGTTCTCGACCAGTGGGCACAGGGCAAAAAAGCAATCAGCCCCAGCATTTT. This chain links TRBV19 with TRBJ1-5; perhaps TRBD1 as D (6 bases). Germline-derived CDR1 and CDR2 are LNHDA and SQIVND (reference sequence). V lost 5 bases and J lost 1, with 27 bases in between. The CDR3 has 20 residues. The entire variable domain, with the rest obtained from reference TRBV19 and TRBJ1-5, is as follows: DGGITQSPKYLFRKEGQNVTLSCEQNLNHDAMYWYRQDPGQGLRLIYYSQIVNDFQKGDIAEGYSVSREKKESFPLTVTSAQKNPTAFYLCASSSRPVGTGQKSNQPQHFGDGTRLSIL.

Many counts were recorded for this clonotype. The chain has TRBV12-3 or TRBV12-4 and TRBJ2-2; 7 bases fit TRBD2. V shed 6 bases and J 1 base; nucleotides not matched to a gene: 5. This CDR3 is built from 15 residues. CDR3 DNA: TGTGCCAGCAGGCTAGCGGTCCAGAACACCGGGGAGCTGTTTTTT. Protein: CASRLAVQNTGELFF.